The rows below give T cell receptor beta chains drawn from one sample of a study of B cell selection in AIRE deficiency. Sequencing was performed with immunoSEQ multiplex PCR; in TCRdb, only in-frame clones are kept and a portion is missing. The data hold about 25,000 clones, with about 95% observed a single time. Sequenced: CD4+CD127+ conventional T cells sorted from PBMCs. These receptors originate from a human donor in good health. Each CDR3 is given with its conserved first and last residue. Each record gives: D gene, V gene, clone size, J gene, CDR3 protein. The D gene is left open where the match is weak. Some rows have no size entry. The others give once, few or many, or a class for an expanded clone.

.	TRBV18	once	TRBJ1-1	CASSLELGTEAFF
.	TRBV4-2	.	TRBJ2-3	CASSQERSTDTQYF
TRBD1	TRBV7-8	.	TRBJ2-5	CASSAGTGRETQYF
.	TRBV5-8	.	TRBJ2-5	CASSLEGETQYF
.	TRBV5-4	.	TRBJ2-1	CASSLVGRYSYNEQFF
TRBD1	TRBV5-1	.	TRBJ1-1	CASSLMTGWNTEAFF
TRBD1	TRBV4-2	.	TRBJ2-7	CASSPRGGQGACEQYF
.	TRBV5-1	.	TRBJ2-3	CASSLDVGLSNTQYF
.	TRBV7-2	.	TRBJ1-1	CASSLGVWEAAFF
.	TRBV6-5	.	TRBJ1-1	CASSYRQGSTEAFF
.	TRBV6-1	.	TRBJ2-5	CASNMGQRGKETQYF
.	TRBV10-2	.	TRBJ1-6	CASSRIRSSYNSPLHF
.	TRBV5-3	.	TRBJ2-5	CASSGQETQYF
.	TRBV4-1	.	TRBJ2-1	CASSPWTDDEQFF
.	TRBV6-1	.	TRBJ1-2	CASSEAPKPGLARRYTF
.	TRBV5-1	.	TRBJ2-2	CASSPNSGDTGELFF
.	TRBV19	.	TRBJ2-2	CASSIKDWGTGELFF
.	TRBV7-9	.	TRBJ2-5	CASSLVGGEIQETQYF
.	TRBV19	once	TRBJ2-5	CASSIARKETQYF
.	TRBV7-2	once	TRBJ1-2	CASSESRGLDYGYTF
.	TRBV7-9	.	TRBJ2-3	CASSLHRISSTDTQYF
.	TRBV6-1	.	.	CARLYEQYF
.	TRBV10-1	.	TRBJ1-1	CASSESLDMNTEAFF
.	TRBV12-1	.	TRBJ2-7	CASSFGLAGGSYEQYF
TRBD1	TRBV30	.	TRBJ1-5	CAWSIRGNQPQHF
TRBD1	TRBV19	.	TRBJ1-1	CASSVTGVNTEAFF